Described below is a single TCR beta chain sequence and its context. Its antigen is undetermined. V lost 3 bases, J lost 9 bases, and 8 bases stayed unmatched. Germline assignment: CDR1 SEHNR and CDR2 FQNEAQ (reference sequence). The CDR3 is 16 amino acids. The authors amplified TCR beta CDR3 regions from RNA transcripts. Following a first-round RT-PCR that used HTBI primers, a second-round multiplex PCR was carried out. TCRdb itself ran the multiplex PCR reads through MiXCR, one entry per CDR3 protein. The sample yields around 520,000 distinct CDR3 sequences, roughly 39% seen once. The entry originates in a study of Graves' ophthalmopathy and Graves' hyperthyroidism. Findings of the study overall: Ophthalmopathy cases were distinguished from stable hyperthyroidism by a 13-signature model, reaching 85% to 90% sensitivity and about 80% specificity.

The TCR was taken from an adult man with Graves' hyperthyroidism. The sequencing sample was made of peripheral blood or thyroid tissue (not recorded which). The chain recombines TRBV7-9 with TRBJ1-6; TRBD1 matches at 10 bases. In DNA, the CDR3 is TGTGCCAGCAGCTTCCGGGACAGGGGAAGGGGTTCACCCCTCCACTTT. This codes for CASSFRDRGRGSPLHF.